The 8 T cell receptor beta chains presented below share a single source sample, sequenced in a study of cytomegalovirus exposure and HLA in healthy donors (dated by TCRdb to about 2017). Library preparation was by the immunoSEQ multiplex PCR assay. For the multiplex PCR, a mixture combining 60 forward primers for TCR Vbeta segments and 13 reverse primers for TCR Jbeta segments was used. The clones in this table, taken by TCRdb from immuneACCESS, are in-frame only. Not every clone is retained; where verified, under half of the shortfall comes from an unresolved V gene, and the cause of the rest is unknown. The sample contains about 82,000 clones, 75% to 85% of them found a single time. 18% of the sample rests with the top ten. Material: PBMCs. The receptor set was obtained from a man in his 70s in good health and CMV-seropositive.

This chain connects TRBV7-3 to TRBJ2-7; D is ambiguous. Germline V CDR1 and CDR2: SGHTA, FQGTGA. V gave up 2 bases and J gave up 6 bases, with 11 bases separating them. The CDR3 has 13 residues. The CDR3 here is CASSLFSPSEQYF. The CDR3 nucleotides read TGTGCCAGCAGCTTATTTAGCCCCTCCGAGCAGTACTTC. Looking up the rest from reference TRBV7-3 and TRBJ2-7 gives the full variable domain: GAGVSQTPSNKVTEKGKYVELRCDPISGHTALYWYRQSLGQGPEFLIYFQGTGAADDSGLPNDRFFAVRPEGSVSTLKIQRTERGDSAVYLCASSLFSPSEQYFGPGTRLTVT.

The V gene is TRBV7-2, the J gene TRBJ2-7; TRBD1 matches at 11 bases. CDR1 is SGHTA and CDR2 is FQGNSA in the germline V gene. V lost 0 bases to trimming and J lost 6 bases; unmatched junction nucleotides: 7. The CDR3 is made up of 16 amino acids. The CDR3 DNA follows: TGTGCCAGCAGCTTAGCACCAGGACAGGGGGCACGCGAGCAGTACTTC. Its translation: CASSLAPGQGAREQYF.

This chain connects TRBV19 to TRBJ1-3, with 8 positions matching TRBD1. Trimming removed 6 bases from V and 2 bases from J; junction bases left unmatched: 3. The germline gives CDR1 LNHDA, CDR2 SQIVND (reference sequence). The CDR3 length is 14 residues. CDR3 residues: CASRTGQAGNTIYF. The CDR3, as DNA: TGTGCCAGTAGAACGGGACAGGCTGGAAACACCATATATTTT.

The V gene is TRBV19, the J gene TRBJ2-7; 9 bases match TRBD1. V lost 10 bases, J lost 2 bases, and 9 bases stayed unmatched. CDR1 is LNHDA and CDR2 is SQIVND in the germline V gene (reference sequence). The CDR3 sequence is 14 residues long. CDR3: CATRRDRVPYEQYF. The CDR3 DNA follows: TGTGCCACGCGCCGGGACAGGGTCCCCTACGAGCAGTACTTC. Combining the CDR3 with reference TRBV19 and TRBJ2-7 gives the whole variable domain DGGITQSPKYLFRKEGQNVTLSCEQNLNHDAMYWYRQDPGQGLRLIYYSQIVNDFQKGDIAEGYSVSREKKESFPLTVTSAQKNPTAFYLCATRRDRVPYEQYFGPGTRLTVT.

The gene calls are TRBV6-5 and TRBJ2-1, with unresolved D. Trimming took off 5 bases at V and 2 bases at J, with 10 bases between the two ends. The germline V gene has CDR1 MNHEY and CDR2 SVGAGI. The CDR3 contains 14 residues. Here the CDR3 DNA reads TGTGCCAGCAGTCGCTGGCAGACCTACAATGAGCAGTTCTTC. Protein product: CASSRWQTYNEQFF.

The chain has TRBV28 and TRBJ1-5; 8 nucleotides align to TRBD1. The CDR3 covers 13 residues. Germline V lookup: CDR1 MDHEN, CDR2 SYDVKM. V trimming: 7 bases; J trimming: 2 bases; junction bases outside the gene matches: 1. The CDR3: CASKGQGNQPQHF. Here the CDR3 DNA reads TGTGCCAGCAAGGGACAGGGCAATCAGCCCCAGCATTTT.

V gene TRBV6-1 combines with J gene TRBJ2-7, with TRBD1 identical over 8 bases. The CDR3 has 14 residues. The junction had 4 bases not matched to a gene; V was cut back by 5 bases and J by 1 base. Germline lookup yields CDR1 MNHNS and CDR2 SASEGT. The CDR3 DNA reads TGTGCCAGCAGTCCGGGACAGGCTTCCTACGAGCAGTACTTC. Its protein product is CASSPGQASYEQYF.

The genes are TRBV19 and TRBJ2-1; 7 bases line up with TRBD2. The CDR3 loop spans 14 amino acids. The germline CDR1 and CDR2 sequences are LNHDA and SQIVND (reference sequence). Losses at the gene ends were 5 bases for V and 3 bases for J; bases not matched to a gene: 4. The CDR3 is CASSGGEGYNEQFF. For the CDR3, the DNA is TGTGCCAGTAGTGGGGGGGAGGGCTACAATGAGCAGTTCTTC.